This T cell receptor beta chain was sequenced during a study of blood T cell repertoires in COVID-19. The CDR3 runs 16 residues. Germline V gene sequence: CDR1 SQVTM, CDR2 ANQGSEA. V lost 4 bases, J lost 1 base, and 10 bases stayed unmatched. Sequencing used immunoSEQ multiplex PCR; TCRdb keeps in-frame clones, though not all of them. Here the sample spans about 140,000 clones, 70% to 85% being singletons. The origin of this receptor is a man aged 60 to 75 with active or convalescent COVID-19. The chain carries TRBV29-1 and TRBJ2-4, with 7 bases that match TRBD1. Sequenced material: peripheral blood. Here the CDR3 reads CSVGHRGPGAKNIQYF. CDR3 coding DNA: TGCAGCGTTGGACACAGGGGTCCAGGGGCCAAAAACATTCAGTACTTC.